Presented here are 9 T cell receptor beta chains from one specimen sequenced in a study of cytomegalovirus exposure and HLA in healthy donors. PCR was performed using 60 Vbeta and 13 Jbeta primers. Profiled with immunoSEQ multiplex PCR; TCRdb holds only in-frame clones, not every one. The repertoire holds about 120,000 clones, over 75% seen once, with roughly 6% in the top ten. The sample consisted of PBMCs. Receptors originate from a man between 18 and 29 years old in good health and CMV-seropositive.

The gene calls are TRBV12-2 and TRBJ1-5; the table's D call of TRBD1 was not tested on the DNA. TRBV12-2 is a recognized pseudogene. CDR3 size: 14 residues. CDR3 region: CASRLHGGQQPQHF. The CDR3 nucleotides are TGTGCAAGTCGCCTACACGGGGGACAGCAGCCCCAGCATTTT.

There are a few counts of this clone. The chain has TRBV6-5 and TRBJ2-7, with D possibly being TRBD1 (6 bases). The V gene's germline CDR1 is MNHEY and CDR2 SVGAGI. This CDR3 spans 14 amino acids. With 6 bases removed from V and 7 bases from J, the gap between germline ends came to 19 bases. In nucleotides, the CDR3 is TGTGCCAGCAGAGGGGGACAAGAAACGAGTGAGCAGTACTTC. As protein: CASRGGQETSEQYF.

This clone was counted only a few times. The gene calls are TRBV11-1 and TRBJ1-6, with D uncertain. From germline, CDR1 is SGHAT and CDR2 FQDESV (reference sequence). The CDR3 is made up of 16 amino acids. Trimming shortened V by 1 base and J by 0 bases, and 7 bases separated the two germline ends. The CDR3: CASSLGEFSYNSPLHF. The CDR3 DNA follows: TGTGCCAGCAGCTTAGGCGAATTCTCCTATAATTCACCCCTCCACTTT.

This clone has just a few counts. The V and J genes are TRBV7-8 and TRBJ1-1, with D unclear. The CDR3 is made up of 12 amino acids. Trimming removed 3 bases at V and 7 bases at J, with 9 bases between. Germline assignment: CDR1 SGHVS and CDR2 FQNEAQ. For the CDR3, the DNA is TGTGCCAGCAGCTTGCGTTTAGTTGAAGCTTTCTTT. This sequence encodes CASSLRLVEAFF.

The genes are TRBV7-9 and TRBJ2-2, with 7 bases aligning to TRBD1. Germline loops: CDR1 SEHNR, CDR2 FQNEAQ (reference sequence). Losses at the gene ends were 3 bases for V and 1 base for J; bases not matched to a gene: 2. The CDR3 has 15 residues. In nucleotides, the CDR3 is TGTGCCAGCAGCTTGAACAGGGGGAACACCGGGGAGCTGTTTTTT. This encodes CASSLNRGNTGELFF.

This sequence joins TRBV7-9 and TRBJ1-1, with TRBD1 identical over 7 bases. This CDR3 is built from 14 residues. The J segment lost 0 bases and the V segment lost 4 bases, leaving 2 bases of the junction unmatched. Germline assignment: CDR1 SEHNR and CDR2 FQNEAQ (reference sequence). The DNA of the CDR3 is TGTGCCAGCAGCTCAGGGACAGTGAACACTGAAGCTTTCTTT. Amino acids: CASSSGTVNTEAFF.

This clone was seen only once. As DNA, the CDR3 is TGTGCCACCAGCAGTCGAGAGGGCAGACCTAACGAGCAGTACTTC. Translating it yields CATSSREGRPNEQYF. The gene calls are TRBV15 and TRBJ2-7; tentative D call: TRBD2 (5 bases). Trimming stripped 3 bases from V and 5 bases from J, with 17 bases between. The CDR3 is 15 amino acids. The germline V gene encodes CDR1 LNHNV and CDR2 YYDKDF (reference sequence).

The chain links TRBV29-1 to TRBJ2-7; maybe TRBD2 (6 bases). The germline CDR1 and CDR2 sequences are SQVTM and ANQGSEA. There are 14 residues in the CDR3. The V gene lost 6 bases and the J gene lost 3 bases, with 18 bases spanning the gap. The CDR3 region is CSVSGGTRDYEQYF. CDR3 nucleotide sequence: TGCAGCGTCTCCGGAGGGACCCGAGACTACGAGCAGTACTTC.

Here the CDR3 reads CASSYFHRDTEAFF. CDR3 in DNA: TGTGCCAGCAGTTACTTTCACAGGGACACTGAAGCTTTCTTT. The chain carries TRBV6-5 and TRBJ1-1; a possible D gene is TRBD1 (6 bases). In germline, CDR1 is MNHEY, CDR2 SVGAGI. Trimming stripped 1 base from V and 3 bases from J, with 9 bases between. This CDR3 is 14 amino acids long.